One sample yielded the 20 T cell receptor beta chains listed below, sequenced in a study of T cell changes during pregnancy in multiple sclerosis. The protocol was immunoSEQ multiplex PCR, while the TCRdb copy is restricted to in-frame clones and leaves out a portion. This table holds approximately 21,000 clones, about 89% found once. The specimen comprised CD8+ T cells from peripheral blood mononuclear cells, sampled in the first trimester of pregnancy. These receptors were taken from a female donor with multiple sclerosis, enrolled in a pregnancy study.

The V gene is TRBV7-9, the J gene TRBJ2-2; 10 nucleotides line up with TRBD2. Looked up from germline, CDR1 is SEHNR and CDR2 is FQNEAQ (reference sequence). The V segment lost 2 bases and the J segment 1 base; nucleotides outside the gene matches: 4. The CDR3 has 17 residues. In nucleotides, the CDR3 is TGTGCCAGCAGCTTACCCCTAGCGGGGGAGAACACCGGGGAGCTGTTTTTT. Its protein is CASSLPLAGENTGELFF.

The V gene is TRBV2, the J gene TRBJ2-3, with D perhaps TRBD2 (7 bases). The germline V gene encodes CDR1 SNHLY and CDR2 FYNNEI. V dropped 9 bases and J dropped 2 bases, with 12 bases sitting between them. The CDR3 is made up of 13 amino acids. CDR3 nucleotides: TGTGCCAGGGGGGGGGACAACACAGATACGCAGTATTTT. Protein sequence: CARGGDNTDTQYF.

This clone was recorded only once. This chain links TRBV7-2 with TRBJ2-1, with TRBD1 as a possible D gene (7 bases). CDR1 is SGHTA, CDR2 FQGNSA, per germline. V shed 7 bases and J shed 8 bases, with 24 bases lying between them. This CDR3 is 16 amino acids long. CDR3 DNA sequence: TGTGCCAGCACCCTAGGGTATGGACAGGAGGGTGATGAGCAGTTCTTC. Amino acid sequence: CASTLGYGQEGDEQFF.

The J gene is TRBJ1-5, the V gene TRBV4-3; D might be TRBD1 (5 bases). Germline V gene data show CDR1 as LGHNA and CDR2 as YSLEER. The CDR3 has 16 amino acids. The V and J ends lost 0 bases and 1 base respectively, with 10 bases between them. CDR3 nucleotide sequence: TGCGCCAGCAGCCAAGATTTGGCAGGGAGCAATCAGCCCCAGCATTTT. It encodes CASSQDLAGSNQPQHF.

V gene TRBV9 combines with J gene TRBJ2-7, with 7 bases identical to TRBD1. Germline values: CDR1 SGDLS, CDR2 YYNGEE. The CDR3 loop spans 16 amino acids. V dropped 4 bases and J dropped 3; count of bases not matched to a gene: 13. CDR3 in amino acids: CASSQSPGTGVYEQYF. Here the CDR3 DNA reads TGTGCCAGCAGCCAATCTCCGGGAACAGGGGTCTACGAGCAGTACTTC.

The chain joins TRBV28 to TRBJ2-1; D is possibly TRBD2 (6 bases). V was clipped by 1 base and J by 2 bases, with 12 bases between them. The CDR3 covers 16 residues. The germline V gene encodes CDR1 MDHEN and CDR2 SYDVKM. CDR3 nucleotide sequence: TGTGCCAGCAGTTTATCGAGACTAGTCCCCTACAATGAGCAGTTCTTC. It specifies CASSLSRLVPYNEQFF.

The chain employs TRBV5-6 and TRBJ1-1; no reliable D call. Trimming removed 2 bases at V and 1 base at J, with 3 bases between. Germline V gives CDR1 SGHDT, CDR2 YYEEEE. There are 12 residues in the CDR3. As DNA, the CDR3 is TGTGCCAGCAGCTTCGGGAACACTGAAGCTTTCTTT. Amino acid sequence: CASSFGNTEAFF.

This clone was counted only a few times. CDR3 sequence reads: CASSRTGVYEQYF. The CDR3 region has the DNA TGTGCCAGCAGCCGGACAGGGGTGTACGAGCAGTACTTC. The V gene is TRBV9, the J gene TRBJ2-7; 9 bases line up with TRBD1. This CDR3 spans 13 amino acids. The J segment lost 4 bases and the V segment lost 4 bases, leaving 3 bases of the junction unmatched. Germline loops: CDR1 SGDLS, CDR2 YYNGEE. The full variable domain, rest sourced from reference TRBV9 and TRBJ2-7, is DSGVTQTPKHLITATGQRVTLRCSPRSGDLSVYWYQQSLDQGLQFLIQYYNGEERAKGNILERFSAQQFPDLHSELNLSSLELGDSALYFCASSRTGVYEQYFGPGTRLTVT.

V usage is TRBV13 and J usage is TRBJ2-5, with 7 bases identical to TRBD2. This CDR3 comprises 17 residues. Germline V lookup: CDR1 PRHDT, CDR2 FYEKMQ (reference sequence). Trimming took 1 base from V and 1 from J; bases not matched to a gene: 9. CDR3 nucleotide sequence: TGTGCCAGCAGCTTAGATCCGGCTAGCGGAACCCAAGAGACCCAGTACTTC. Translating it yields CASSLDPASGTQETQYF.

This clone was recorded once. The V and J genes are TRBV19 and TRBJ2-7; weak D call: TRBD2 (6 bases). V lost 5 bases and J lost 6, with 14 bases in between. From germline, CDR1 is LNHDA and CDR2 SQIVND (reference sequence). The length of the CDR3 is 13 residues. DNA of the CDR3: TGTGCCAGTAGTTATCTCGGGGGAAGCGAGCAGTACTTC. Its protein product is CASSYLGGSEQYF.

This clone was seen only once. This rearrangement joins TRBV9 to TRBJ2-3, with 7 bases matching TRBD2. V was pared by 1 base and J by 0 bases, with 8 bases of the junction left unmatched. Per germline, CDR1 SGDLS and CDR2 YYNGEE. The CDR3 contains 17 residues. CDR3 DNA: TGTGCCAGCAGCGTAACCTTAGCGGGCCATAGCACAGATACGCAGTATTTT. The encoded protein is CASSVTLAGHSTDTQYF.

This sequence joins TRBV7-2 and TRBJ2-1; 7 bases match TRBD2. Per germline, CDR1 SGHTA and CDR2 FQGNSA. The CDR3 has 16 residues. The J segment lost 5 bases and the V segment lost 5 bases, leaving 12 bases of the junction unmatched. CDR3 in amino acids: CASSPRDYELHNEQFF. The DNA for the CDR3 is TGTGCCAGCAGCCCCCGGGACTACGAATTACACAATGAGCAGTTCTTC.

J is TRBJ2-7 and V is TRBV6-1; 10 nucleotides align to TRBD1. This CDR3 is 15 amino acids long. Germline assignment: CDR1 MNHNS and CDR2 SASEGT. Germline trimming cut 1 base from V and 4 bases from J; bases unmatched to any gene: 4. The CDR3 is CASSEEGDRGYEQYF. The CDR3 DNA follows: TGTGCCAGCAGTGAAGAGGGGGACAGGGGATACGAGCAGTACTTC.

This rearrangement joins TRBV6-1 to TRBJ1-4; a possible D gene is TRBD1 (5 bases). Between the trimmed V and J ends, which lost 4 bases and 8 bases, there was a span of 14 bases. The length of the CDR3 is 14 residues. CDR1 is MNHNS and CDR2 is SASEGT in the germline V gene. CDR3 region: CASSGGQGAEKLFF. DNA for the CDR3: TGTGCCAGCAGTGGCGGACAAGGGGCGGAAAAACTGTTTTTT.

The chain recombines TRBV28 with TRBJ2-2; a possible D gene is TRBD2 (5 bases). Germline CDR1 reads MDHEN; CDR2 reads SYDVKM. The CDR3 consists of 14 residues. Trimming removed 8 bases from V and 3 bases from J, with 13 bases in between. Here the CDR3 reads CASSAAPDTGELFF. The CDR3 DNA is TGTGCCAGCTCAGCGGCTCCAGACACCGGGGAGCTGTTTTTT.

The V and J genes are TRBV2 and TRBJ2-3; D may be TRBD2 (6 bases). The CDR3 loop spans 15 amino acids. V gave up 6 bases and J gave up 2 bases, with 15 bases separating them. The germline V gene has CDR1 SNHLY and CDR2 FYNNEI. In nucleotides, the CDR3 is TGTGCCAGCAGGGCAGCTCGGAGGGTCACAGATACGCAGTATTTT. It is translated as CASRAARRVTDTQYF.

Here the CDR3 reads CASRPDEGATLIIYNEQFF. For the CDR3, the DNA is TGTGCCAGCAGACCGGACGAGGGAGCAACCCTTATTATCTACAATGAGCAGTTCTTC. The V call is TRBV28, the J call TRBJ2-1, with D possibly being TRBD2 (5 bases). CDR1 is MDHEN and CDR2 is SYDVKM in the germline V gene. The length of the CDR3 is 19 residues. The ends were cut back, 6 bases at V and 3 bases at J, with 27 bases in the middle.

V gene TRBV27 combines with J gene TRBJ1-2; 9 bases align to TRBD1. The trim removed 6 bases at V and 3 bases at J, leaving 5 bases unmatched. This CDR3 comprises 14 residues. CDR1 MNHEY and CDR2 SMNVEV come from the germline V gene (reference sequence). The CDR3: CASRQTGGDYGYTF. The CDR3 nucleotides are TGTGCCAGCAGGCAGACAGGGGGGGACTATGGCTACACCTTC.

This clone was seen once. The V gene is TRBV4-1, the J gene TRBJ2-5; 9 nucleotides match TRBD2. Trimming cost V 0 bases and J 5 bases; bases outside gene matches: 13. There are 18 residues in the CDR3. Germline V gene data show CDR1 as MGHRA and CDR2 as YSYEKL. The CDR3 coding sequence is TGCGCCAGCAGCCAAGAACCGGCTAGCGGGAATTTCTGGGAGACCCAGTACTTC. As protein: CASSQEPASGNFWETQYF.

This rearrangement joins TRBV7-3 to TRBJ1-4; D is uncertain. The CDR3 is 18 amino acids. Germline CDR1 and CDR2: SGHTA and FQGTGA. The ends were cut back, 1 base at V and 0 bases at J, with 15 bases in the middle. In DNA form, the CDR3 reads TGTGCCAGCAGCTTAAGCCGGTCGCTTAGATCAACTAATGAAAAACTGTTTTTT. Translating it yields CASSLSRSLRSTNEKLFF.